A selection of T cell receptor beta chains follows, all from one sample in a study of regulatory T cells in long-lasting Graves disease. MiXCR, applied by TCRdb to the multiplex PCR reads, yields one record per CDR3 protein. Of roughly 300,000 distinct CDR3 sequences listed, around 23% are singletons. Material: peripheral blood mononuclear cells (PBMCs), obtained when the disease was refractory, from a patient treated with antithyroid drugs. These receptor sequences come from a female donor with Graves disease. Both conserved end residues are part of each CDR3. Each record gives: J gene, V gene, D gene, clone size, CDR3 DNA, CDR3 protein. A D gene is named only where the DNA matches it firmly. Clone size is shown for a subset of rows, as once, few, many or a class of expanded clone.

>TRBJ1-2|TRBV10-3|NA|many
TGTGCCATCAGTGGAGAAAACTATGGCTACACCTTC
CAISGENYGYTF
>TRBJ1-1|TRBV28|NA|many
TGTGCCAGCACCGAAACGGAGGGGAGATCGAGGTACACTGAAGCTTTCTTT
CASTETEGRSRYTEAFF
>TRBJ1-1|TRBV4-3|NA|NA
TGCGCCAGCAGCCAAGATCTGGGGCCTGAAGCTTTCTTT
CASSQDLGPEAFF
>TRBJ2-7|TRBV6-1|NA|few
TGTGCCAGCAGTCCAGACAGGGAGGGAGAGCAGTACTTC
CASSPDREGEQYF
>TRBJ2-5|TRBV20-1|TRBD2|many
TGCAGTGCGGGGCGGGAGGATGAGACCCAGTACTTC
CSAGREDETQYF
>TRBJ2-2|TRBV2|NA|many
TGTGCCAGCAGGACGAGTAGCGGAGGGAGCGGGGAGCTGTTTTTT
CASRTSSGGSGELFF
>TRBJ2-2|TRBV5-1|NA|NA
TGCGCCAGCAAAGAGAGTCCGGGACCCATGAACACCGGGGAGCTGTTTTTT
CASKESPGPMNTGELFF
>TRBJ1-1|TRBV2|TRBD1|many
TGTGCCAGCAGTGAAGCGCGACAGGGCTGGAACACTGAAGCTTTCTTT
CASSEARQGWNTEAFF
>TRBJ1-1|TRBV14|NA|few
TGTGCCAGCAGCATAGTCGCCGGCTACACTGAAGCTTTCTTT
CASSIVAGYTEAFF
>TRBJ1-1|TRBV7-6|NA|NA
TGTGCCAGCAGCGCGATAATGAACACTGAAGCTTTCTTT
CASSAIMNTEAFF
>TRBJ2-7|TRBV7-2|TRBD2|few
TGTGCCAGCAGCGGGACTAGCGCTCCCTGGGCCGAGCAGTACTTC
CASSGTSAPWAEQYF
>TRBJ1-2|TRBV4-3|TRBD1|NA
TGCGCCAGCAGCCTACCCGAGGGGGCTGGCTACACCTTC
CASSLPEGAGYTF
>TRBJ2-1|TRBV7-2|NA|NA
TGTGCCAGCAGCTTAGTGTACAGGGACGATGAGCAGTTCTTC
CASSLVYRDDEQFF
>TRBJ2-7|TRBV7-2|NA|many
TGTGCCAGCAGCATCCGGGACCGGCCCTACGAGCAGTACTTC
CASSIRDRPYEQYF
>TRBJ2-7|TRBV6-1|NA|NA
TGTGCCAGCACTATACAGGGGACTACCTACGAGCAGTACTTC
CASTIQGTTYEQYF
>TRBJ2-5|TRBV13|TRBD2|many
TGTGCCAGCAGCTTAGATCCAGCGGGGGGGACCCAGTACTTC
CASSLDPAGGTQYF
>TRBJ2-3|TRBV6-1|TRBD2|NA
TGTGCCAGCAGTGCCCCGGTTGGAGCGGGAGGAGGAGATACGCAGTATTTT
CASSAPVGAGGGDTQYF
>TRBJ1-3|TRBV27|TRBD1|many
TGTGCCAGCAGGCGGACAGGGGAAGCTGGAAACACCATATATTTT
CASRRTGEAGNTIYF
>TRBJ1-5|TRBV28|NA|many
TGTGCCAGCAAAGAACAGGAGGTCTGGCAGCCCCAGCATTTT
CASKEQEVWQPQHF
>TRBJ2-5|TRBV4-1|NA|NA
TGCGCCAGCAGCCCCTTGGGGTACCAAGAGACCCAGTACTTC
CASSPLGYQETQYF
>TRBJ1-2|TRBV29-1|NA|NA
TGCAGCGTGGACCGTGGTGGCAGCTTATATGGCTACACCTTC
CSVDRGGSLYGYTF
>TRBJ2-4|TRBV20-1|NA|NA
TGCAGTGCTAGAGTGCCCGGGGGAAACATTCAGTACTTC
CSARVPGGNIQYF
>TRBJ1-3|TRBV9|NA|NA
TGTGCCAGCAGCGTAGTCGGGGACTCTGGAAACACCATATATTTT
CASSVVGDSGNTIYF
>TRBJ2-7|TRBV6-1|NA|NA
TGTGCCAGCAGTGGTGCAGAGGGTTACGAGCAGTACTTC
CASSGAEGYEQYF
>TRBJ2-7|TRBV2|TRBD2|many
TGTGCCAGCACACCGGCACAGCTAGCGGGAGTTAGATTCGAGCAGTACTTC
CASTPAQLAGVRFEQYF
>TRBJ1-2|TRBV20-1|NA|NA
TGCAGTGCCCCGACACCATCCTATGGCTACACCTTC
CSAPTPSYGYTF
>TRBJ1-1|TRBV28|NA|many
TGTGCCGCAAATCCGGGACTAGTGAACACTGAAGCTTTCTTT
CAANPGLVNTEAFF
>TRBJ2-7|TRBV7-3|TRBD2|NA
TGTGCCAGCACTCGCCTAGCGGGTTACGAGCAGTACTTC
CASTRLAGYEQYF
>TRBJ1-2|TRBV12-3/TRBV12-4|NA|many
TGTGCCAGCAGTCCCGACCGCTATGGCTACACCTTC
CASSPDRYGYTF
>TRBJ1-2|TRBV12-3/TRBV12-4|NA|many
TGTGCCAGCAGTTTACAAGGCCCGGGGTATGGCTACACCTTC
CASSLQGPGYGYTF
>TRBJ2-1|TRBV7-3|NA|NA
TGTGCCAGCAGTTGGAGGGACTACAATGAGCAGTTCTTC
CASSWRDYNEQFF
>TRBJ2-7|TRBV20-1|NA|many
TGCAGTGCTAGAGATTCGCGGGTGGGTGGACTGGACGAGTACGAGCAGTACTTC
CSARDSRVGGLDEYEQYF
>TRBJ1-5|TRBV19|TRBD1|NA
TGTGCCAGTATCCCGACAGGGGTGGTTCAGCCCCAGCATTTT
CASIPTGVVQPQHF
>TRBJ1-1|TRBV28|TRBD1|many
TGTGCCAGCAGGCTTAGTGGGAACAGGGGAAACACTGAAGCTTTCTTT
CASRLSGNRGNTEAFF
>TRBJ1-2|TRBV30|NA|NA
TGTGCCTGGAGTGGAGCGACACATGGCTACACCTTC
CAWSGATHGYTF
>TRBJ2-3|TRBV27|TRBD2|NA
TGTGCCAGCAGTTTTCTAGCGGGACGCACAGATACGCAGTATTTT
CASSFLAGRTDTQYF
>TRBJ2-4|TRBV20-1|NA|many
TGCAGTGCTAGAGCTGGGGACATAGCCAAAAACATTCAGTACTTC
CSARAGDIAKNIQYF
>TRBJ1-1|TRBV20-1|NA|NA
TGCAGTGCTCCCCTGCAGATGCGGGCTACTGAAGCTTTCTTT
CSAPLQMRATEAFF
>TRBJ2-5|TRBV3-1|NA|many
TGTGCCAGCAGCCAGGGAACCCGGGAGACCCAGTACTTC
CASSQGTRETQYF
>TRBJ2-7|TRBV6-1|TRBD2|few
TGTGCCAGCAGTCAAACGGGGGGACGTATACCCTACGAGCAGTACTTC
CASSQTGGRIPYEQYF
>TRBJ2-7|TRBV20-1|NA|NA
TGCAGTGCTAAGACCGCCACCTACGAGCAGTACTTC
CSAKTATYEQYF
>TRBJ1-6|TRBV27|NA|NA
TGTGCCAGCATCTTAGGGGCAGATTCACCCCTCCACTTT
CASILGADSPLHF
>TRBJ2-7|TRBV7-3|NA|NA
TGTGGGAAAGGGCGGGTCAAGCAGTACTTC
CGKGRVKQYF
>TRBJ1-4|TRBV11-2|NA|many
TGTGCCAGCAGCGACGACAGTCTGGGCGAAAAACTGTTTTTT
CASSDDSLGEKLFF
>TRBJ1-2|TRBV20-1|TRBD1|many
TGCAGTGCTAGGACAACAGGACAGGGTGTCCCTGGCTACACCTTC
CSARTTGQGVPGYTF
>TRBJ1-2|TRBV5-8|NA|NA
TGTGCCAGCAGAGGGACTGCCTATGGCTACACCTTC
CASRGTAYGYTF
>TRBJ2-7|TRBV3-1|TRBD2|NA
TGTGCCAGCAGCCAAGGCTTAGCGGGAGGCTCCTACGAGCAGTACTTC
CASSQGLAGGSYEQYF
>TRBJ2-2|TRBV3-2|NA|few
TGTGCCAGCATCCCCTTGCGGTTAGGAACCGGGGAGCTGTTTTTT
CASIPLRLGTGELFF
>TRBJ1-5|TRBV7-2|NA|many
TGTGCCAGCAGCTTAGCGACCGGGCAGCCCCAGCATTTT
CASSLATGQPQHF
>TRBJ2-7|TRBV27|TRBD1|many
TGTGCCAGCACCCCTGGACAGGGAATTTCCGAGCAGTACTTC
CASTPGQGISEQYF
>TRBJ2-1|TRBV6-1|NA|NA
TGTGCCAGCAGTGGTCTCGACTCGACGAACTACAATGAGCAGTTCTTC
CASSGLDSTNYNEQFF
>TRBJ2-5|TRBV5-8|NA|NA
TGTGCCAGCAGCCCATTATACGCACCCCGGGGGGAGACCCAGTACTTC
CASSPLYAPRGETQYF
>TRBJ1-6|TRBV20-1|NA|many
TGCAGTGCTAGTATATTCCCCTATAATTCACCCCTCCACTTT
CSASIFPYNSPLHF
>TRBJ2-4|TRBV28|TRBD1|many
TGTGCCAGCACCCAGGCGGGACAGGGAAAAAACATTCAGTACTTC
CASTQAGQGKNIQYF